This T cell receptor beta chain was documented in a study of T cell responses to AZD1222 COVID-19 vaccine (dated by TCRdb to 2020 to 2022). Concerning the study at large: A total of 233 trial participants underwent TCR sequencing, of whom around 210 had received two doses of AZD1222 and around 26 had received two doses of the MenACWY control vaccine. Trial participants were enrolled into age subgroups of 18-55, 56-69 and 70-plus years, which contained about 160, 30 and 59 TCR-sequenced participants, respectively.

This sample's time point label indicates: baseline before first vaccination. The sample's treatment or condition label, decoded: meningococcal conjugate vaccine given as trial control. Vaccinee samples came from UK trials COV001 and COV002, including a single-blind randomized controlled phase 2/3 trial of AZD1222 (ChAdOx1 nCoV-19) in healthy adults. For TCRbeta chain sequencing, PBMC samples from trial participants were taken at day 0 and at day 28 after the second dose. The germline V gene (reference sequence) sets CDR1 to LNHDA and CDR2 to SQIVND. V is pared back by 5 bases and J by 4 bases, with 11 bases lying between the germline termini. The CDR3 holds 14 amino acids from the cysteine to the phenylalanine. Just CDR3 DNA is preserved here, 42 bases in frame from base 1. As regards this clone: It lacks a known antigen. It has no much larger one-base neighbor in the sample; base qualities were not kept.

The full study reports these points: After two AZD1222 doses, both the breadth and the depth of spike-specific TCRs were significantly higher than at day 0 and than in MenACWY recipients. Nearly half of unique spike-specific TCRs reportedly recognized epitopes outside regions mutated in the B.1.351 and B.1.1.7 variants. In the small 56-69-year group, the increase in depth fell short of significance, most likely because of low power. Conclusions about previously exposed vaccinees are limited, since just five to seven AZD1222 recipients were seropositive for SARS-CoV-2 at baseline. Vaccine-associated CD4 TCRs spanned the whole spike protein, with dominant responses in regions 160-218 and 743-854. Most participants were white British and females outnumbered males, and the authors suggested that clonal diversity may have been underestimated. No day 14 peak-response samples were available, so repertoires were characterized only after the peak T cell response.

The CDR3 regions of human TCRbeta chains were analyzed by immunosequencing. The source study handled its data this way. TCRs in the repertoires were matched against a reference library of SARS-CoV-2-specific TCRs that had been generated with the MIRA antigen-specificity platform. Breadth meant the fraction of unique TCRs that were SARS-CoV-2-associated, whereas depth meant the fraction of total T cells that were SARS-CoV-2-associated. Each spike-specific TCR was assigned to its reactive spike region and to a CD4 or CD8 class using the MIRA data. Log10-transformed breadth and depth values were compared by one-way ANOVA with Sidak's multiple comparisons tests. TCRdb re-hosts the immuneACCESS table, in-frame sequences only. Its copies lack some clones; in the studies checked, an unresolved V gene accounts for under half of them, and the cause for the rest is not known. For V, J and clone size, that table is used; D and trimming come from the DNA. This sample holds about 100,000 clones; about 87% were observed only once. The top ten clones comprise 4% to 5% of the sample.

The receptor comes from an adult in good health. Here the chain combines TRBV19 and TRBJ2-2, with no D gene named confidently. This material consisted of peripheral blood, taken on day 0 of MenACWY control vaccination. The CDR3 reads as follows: CASSLRTVTGELFF. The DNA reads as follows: TGTGCCAGTAGTCTAAGGACCGTCACCGGGGAGCTGTTTTTT.